The rows below give T cell receptor beta chains drawn from one sample of a study of cytomegalovirus exposure and HLA in healthy donors. Repertoires were generated with immunoSEQ multiplex PCR, while TCRdb's copy carries only in-frame clones and drops some. The table lists about 190,000 clones, roughly 86% of them singletons. The sequenced material came from PBMCs. The receptors were gathered from a woman aged 18-29 years in good health and CMV-seronegative. CDR3s include the opening cysteine and the closing phenylalanine or tryptophan. The order of the fields is J gene, clone size, D gene, V gene, CDR3 protein, CDR3 DNA. The D gene is left open where the match is weak. Some rows mark clone size as missing; the rest say once, few, many or name a class of expanded clone.

>TRBJ1-1|-|TRBD1|TRBV7-9
CASSPTGGGTEAFF
TGTGCCAGCAGCCCCACAGGGGGCGGCACTGAAGCTTTCTTT
>TRBJ2-7|-|-|TRBV19
CASSMSDTAYEQYF
TGCGCCAGTAGTATGAGTGACACAGCCTACGAGCAGTACTTC
>TRBJ1-2|-|-|TRBV28
CASSFLYGYTF
TGTGCCAGCAGTTTTCTCTATGGCTACACCTTC
>TRBJ2-5|-|TRBD1|TRBV5-1
CASSWGTGRETQYF
TGCGCCAGCAGCTGGGGGACAGGGAGAGAGACCCAGTACTTC
>TRBJ2-7|-|TRBD1|TRBV10-3
CAISEAGGTPYEQYF
TGTGCCATCAGTGAGGCAGGGGGCACACCCTACGAGCAGTACTTC
>TRBJ2-7|-|-|TRBV12-5
CASGLDQGGEQYF
TGTGCTAGTGGTTTAGACCAGGGTGGCGAGCAGTACTTC
>TRBJ2-1|-|-|TRBV30
CAWSVPPVDEQFF
TGTGCCTGGAGTGTACCTCCGGTCGATGAGCAGTTCTTC
>TRBJ1-4|once|TRBD1|TRBV30
CAWTRTGTASGELFF
TGTGCCTGGACCCGTACGGGGACAGCCTCGGGCGAACTGTTTTTT
>TRBJ1-1|-|TRBD1|TRBV5-5
CASSMTGKTEAFF
TGTGCCAGCAGCATGACAGGGAAGACTGAAGCTTTCTTT
>TRBJ1-2|few|TRBD1|TRBV10-3
CAIRREGADGYTF
TGTGCCATCCGCCGGGAGGGGGCTGATGGCTACACCTTC
>TRBJ2-6|-|-|TRBV19
CASSSGGARANVLTF
TGTGCCAGTAGTAGCGGCGGGGCCCGGGCCAACGTCCTGACTTTC
>TRBJ2-5|-|TRBD2|TRBV20-1
CSYRLAQTQYF
TGCAGTTACAGACTAGCCCAAACCCAGTACTTC
>TRBJ2-7|-|TRBD2|TRBV7-7
CASSAGTRGEQYF
TGTGCTAGCAGCGCCGGGACTAGGGGCGAGCAGTACTTC
>TRBJ2-5|-|TRBD2|TRBV7-2
CASSLVALAGGPKTQYF
TGTGCCAGCAGCTTAGTAGCACTAGCGGGGGGGCCCAAGACCCAGTACTTC
>TRBJ1-1|-|-|TRBV5-4
CASSSALQGRETEAFF
TGTGCCAGCAGCTCTGCCCTACAGGGCAGAGAGACTGAAGCTTTCTTT
>TRBJ2-1|-|TRBD2|TRBV9
CASSVAGGPYNEQFF
TGTGCCAGCAGCGTAGCGGGAGGGCCTTACAATGAGCAGTTCTTC
>TRBJ2-7|-|TRBD1|TRBV2
CASRAGTGGNYEQYF
TGTGCCAGCAGGGCCGGGACAGGGGGCAACTACGAGCAGTACTTC
>TRBJ2-5|-|-|TRBV5-4
CASSSRQAGETQYF
TGTGCCAGCAGCTCTCGACAGGCGGGAGAGACCCAGTACTTC
>TRBJ2-2|-|TRBD2|TRBV5-4
CASRGTSGTVGELFF
TGTGCCAGCAGGGGGACTAGCGGGACCGTCGGGGAGCTGTTTTTT
>TRBJ1-6|-|TRBD1|TRBV11-3
CASSGGTDNSPLHF
TGTGCCAGCAGCGGAGGGACAGATAATTCACCCCTCCACTTT
>TRBJ2-5|-|TRBD2|TRBV5-1
CASSLSGGQETQYF
TGCGCCAGCAGCTTGAGCGGGGGTCAAGAGACCCAGTACTTC
>TRBJ2-2|-|TRBD2|TRBV6-1
CASSDGLAVTGELFF
TGTGCCAGCAGCGACGGACTAGCGGTTACCGGGGAGCTGTTTTTT
>TRBJ2-1|-|-|TRBV9
CASSTSGQSSYNEQFF
TGTGCCAGCAGCACCTCGGGACAAAGCTCCTACAATGAGCAGTTCTTC
>TRBJ1-5|-|-|TRBV19
CASSPGHNQPQHF
TGTGCCAGTAGTCCAGGACACAATCAGCCCCAGCATTTT
>TRBJ1-4|-|-|TRBV18
CASRTGLTTNEKLFF
TGTGCCAGCCGAACAGGATTGACAACTAATGAAAAACTGTTTTTT
>TRBJ1-1|-|TRBD1|TRBV2
CASSVDREKGGDTEAFF
TGTGCCAGCAGCGTAGACAGGGAAAAGGGTGGGGACACTGAAGCTTTCTTT
>TRBJ2-3|-|TRBD2|TRBV2
CASDSSGVKDTQYF
TGTGCCTCAGACTCTAGCGGGGTTAAAGATACGCAGTATTTT
>TRBJ1-2|few|-|TRBV2
CASTEGDYGYTF
TGTGCCAGCACCGAAGGGGACTATGGCTACACCTTC
>TRBJ1-2|-|TRBD1|TRBV2
CASSEFGQVNPGYTF
TGTGCCAGCAGTGAGTTTGGACAGGTCAATCCTGGCTACACCTTC
>TRBJ1-3|-|-|TRBV11-3
CASRRQDSSGNTIYF
TGTGCCAGCAGACGACAGGACAGCTCTGGAAACACCATATATTTT
>TRBJ1-2|-|TRBD1|TRBV19
CATRQGASYGYTF
TGTGCCACTCGACAGGGGGCTTCCTATGGCTACACCTTC
>TRBJ2-3|once|TRBD2|TRBV5-1
CASSLEGGTSRTF
TGCGCCAGCAGCTTGGAGGGGGGGACTAGCCGTACATTT
>TRBJ1-5|-|-|TRBV15
CATSRQGLDSNQPQHF
TGTGCCACCAGCAGACAGGGTTTAGATAGCAATCAGCCCCAGCATTTT
>TRBJ2-7|-|TRBD1|TRBV28
CASRPDRGLSYEQYF
TGTGCCAGCAGACCTGACAGGGGGCTCTCCTACGAGCAGTACTTC
>TRBJ1-2|few|-|TRBV29-1
CSVARDNSPYGYTF
TGCAGCGTCGCAAGAGACAATTCCCCCTATGGCTACACCTTC
>TRBJ2-5|-|TRBD1|TRBV27
CASSFGGQVEYF
TGTGCCAGCAGTTTTGGGGGACAGGTGGAGTACTTC
>TRBJ2-7|few|-|TRBV6-1
CASKRDTSYEQYF
TGTGCCAGCAAAAGGGACACCTCCTACGAGCAGTACTTC
>TRBJ2-7|-|TRBD2|TRBV6-5
CASTSGRAREQYF
TGTGCCAGCACTAGCGGGAGGGCCCGCGAGCAGTACTTC
>TRBJ2-1|-|-|TRBV19
CASSIGGTYNEQFF
TGTGCCAGTAGTATCGGGGGTACGTACAATGAGCAGTTCTTC
>TRBJ2-7|-|-|TRBV15
CATSTRGELPPYEQYF
TGTGCCACCAGCACCCGAGGCGAACTTCCCCCTTACGAGCAGTACTTC